There are many counts of the clone carrying this T cell receptor beta chain. What it binds is not known. The sample belongs to a study of T cells in Graves' hyperthyroidism and ophthalmopathy. The junction had 9 bases not matched to a gene; V was cut back by 3 bases and J by 8 bases. CDR3 length: 15 amino acids. Researchers took RNA transcripts and amplified the TCR beta CDR3 regions from them. RT-PCR in the first round (using the HTBI primer set) targeted the TCR CDR3. TCRdb reanalysed the multiplex PCR reads using MiXCR and keeps one entry per CDR3 protein. Among a few hundred thousand distinct CDR3 sequences listed, just under 15% were seen once. General study results and limits: Most clonotypes that expanded in the thyroid above 0.001 also showed up in blood.

The sample was blood. The receptor was isolated from a woman in her 30s with Graves' hyperthyroidism. The chain has TRBV12-3 or TRBV12-4 and TRBJ2-2, with TRBD2 identical over 7 bases. The CDR3 DNA reads as TGTGCCAGCAGTTTTACGGGGGGTCCAGGAGGGGAGCTGTTTTTT. It specifies CASSFTGGPGGELFF.